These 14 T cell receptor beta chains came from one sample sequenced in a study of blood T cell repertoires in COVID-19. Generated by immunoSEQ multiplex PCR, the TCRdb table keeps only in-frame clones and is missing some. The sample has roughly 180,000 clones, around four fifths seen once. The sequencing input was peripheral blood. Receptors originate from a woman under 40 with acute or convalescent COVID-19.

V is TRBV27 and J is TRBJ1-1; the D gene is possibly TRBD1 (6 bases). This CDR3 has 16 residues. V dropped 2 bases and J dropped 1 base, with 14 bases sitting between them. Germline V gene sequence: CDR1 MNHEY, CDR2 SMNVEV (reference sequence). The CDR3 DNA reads TGTGCCAGCAGTTTAAAGGACAGCCTAAGGAACACTGAAGCTTTCTTT. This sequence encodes CASSLKDSLRNTEAFF.

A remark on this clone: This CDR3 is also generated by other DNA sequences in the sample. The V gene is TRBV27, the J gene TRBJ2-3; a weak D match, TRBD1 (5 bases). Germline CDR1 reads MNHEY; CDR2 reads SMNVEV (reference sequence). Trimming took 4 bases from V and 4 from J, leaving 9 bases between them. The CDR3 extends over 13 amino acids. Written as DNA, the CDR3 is TGTGCCAGCAGTTCCAGCAGGGCAGATACGCAGTATTTT. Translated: CASSSSRADTQYF.

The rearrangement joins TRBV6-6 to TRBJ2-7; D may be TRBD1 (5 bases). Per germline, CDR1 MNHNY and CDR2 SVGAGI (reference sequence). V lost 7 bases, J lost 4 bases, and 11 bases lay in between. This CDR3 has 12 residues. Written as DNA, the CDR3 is TGTGCCAGCACAGCAGGGAAATACGAGCAGTACTTC. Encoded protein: CASTAGKYEQYF.

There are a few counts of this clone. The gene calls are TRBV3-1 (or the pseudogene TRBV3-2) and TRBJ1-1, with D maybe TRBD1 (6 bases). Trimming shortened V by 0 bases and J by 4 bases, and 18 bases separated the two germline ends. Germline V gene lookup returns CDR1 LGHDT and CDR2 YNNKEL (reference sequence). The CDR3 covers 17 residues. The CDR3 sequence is CASSQDRGDTLPTEAFF. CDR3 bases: TGTGCCAGCAGCCAAGATCGGGGGGACACTCTGCCCACTGAAGCTTTCTTT.

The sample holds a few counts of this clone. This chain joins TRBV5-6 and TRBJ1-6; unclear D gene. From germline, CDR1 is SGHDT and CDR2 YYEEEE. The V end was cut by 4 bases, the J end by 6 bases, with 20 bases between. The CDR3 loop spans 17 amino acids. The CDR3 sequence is CASSPRTASLSNSPLHF. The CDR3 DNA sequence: TGTGCCAGCAGCCCGAGGACGGCTAGCTTGTCTAATTCACCCCTCCACTTT.

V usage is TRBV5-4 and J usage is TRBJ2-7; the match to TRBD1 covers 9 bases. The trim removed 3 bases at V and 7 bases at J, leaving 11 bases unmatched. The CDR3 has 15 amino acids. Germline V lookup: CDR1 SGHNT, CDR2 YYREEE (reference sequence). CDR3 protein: CASSSAGTGLGEQYF. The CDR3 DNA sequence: TGTGCCAGCAGCTCAGCCGGGACAGGGTTAGGGGAGCAGTACTTC. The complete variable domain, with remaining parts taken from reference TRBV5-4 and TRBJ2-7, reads ETGVTQSPTHLIKTRGQQVTLRCSSQSGHNTVSWYQQALGQGPQFIFQYYREEENGRGNFPPRFSGLQFPNYSSELNVNALELDDSALYLCASSSAGTGLGEQYFGPGTRLTVT.

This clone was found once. In DNA form, the CDR3 reads TGTGCCAGCAGCTCCGGGATTAGCAATCAGCCCCAGCATTTT. This gives the protein CASSSGISNQPQHF. The gene calls are TRBV5-6 and TRBJ1-5, with D uncertain. CDR3 length equals 14 residues. The V end was cut by 3 bases, the J end by 0 bases, with 7 bases between. Germline assignment: CDR1 SGHDT and CDR2 YYEEEE.

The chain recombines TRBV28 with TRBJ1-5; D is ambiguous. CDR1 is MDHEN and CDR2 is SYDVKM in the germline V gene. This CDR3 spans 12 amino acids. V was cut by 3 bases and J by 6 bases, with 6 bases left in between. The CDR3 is CASSFHPQPQHF. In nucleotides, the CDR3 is TGTGCCAGCAGTTTTCATCCTCAGCCCCAGCATTTT.

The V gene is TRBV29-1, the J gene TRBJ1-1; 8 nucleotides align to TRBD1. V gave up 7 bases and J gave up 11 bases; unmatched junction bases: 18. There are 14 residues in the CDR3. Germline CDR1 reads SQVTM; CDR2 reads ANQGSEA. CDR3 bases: TGCAGCGGCCTGTCGGGACAGGCCCGGCTTAAGGCTTTCTTT. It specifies CSGLSGQARLKAFF.

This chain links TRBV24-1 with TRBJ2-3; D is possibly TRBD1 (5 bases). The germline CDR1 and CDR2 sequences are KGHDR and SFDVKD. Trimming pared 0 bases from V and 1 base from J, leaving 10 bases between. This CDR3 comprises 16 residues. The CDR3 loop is CATSDLVKGGTDTQYF. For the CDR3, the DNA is TGTGCCACCAGTGATTTGGTTAAAGGGGGCACAGATACGCAGTATTTT.

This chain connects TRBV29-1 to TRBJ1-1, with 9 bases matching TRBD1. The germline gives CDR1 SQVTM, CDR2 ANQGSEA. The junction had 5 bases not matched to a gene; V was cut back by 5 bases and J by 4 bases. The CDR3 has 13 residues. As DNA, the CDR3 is TGCAGCGTTCTGGGACAGGGAGTCACTGAAGCTTTCTTT. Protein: CSVLGQGVTEAFF.

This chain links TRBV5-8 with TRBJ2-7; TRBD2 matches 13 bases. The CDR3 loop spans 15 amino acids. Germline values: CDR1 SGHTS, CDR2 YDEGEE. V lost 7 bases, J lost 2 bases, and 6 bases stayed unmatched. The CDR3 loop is CASSRTSGGTYEQYF. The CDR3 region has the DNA TGTGCCAGCTCCAGGACTAGCGGGGGTACCTACGAGCAGTACTTC.

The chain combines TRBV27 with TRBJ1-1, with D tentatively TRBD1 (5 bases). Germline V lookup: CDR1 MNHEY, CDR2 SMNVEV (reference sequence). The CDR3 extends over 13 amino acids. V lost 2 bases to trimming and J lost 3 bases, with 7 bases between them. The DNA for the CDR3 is TGTGCCAGCAGTTTAGCAGGGTACACTGAAGCTTTCTTT. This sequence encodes CASSLAGYTEAFF.

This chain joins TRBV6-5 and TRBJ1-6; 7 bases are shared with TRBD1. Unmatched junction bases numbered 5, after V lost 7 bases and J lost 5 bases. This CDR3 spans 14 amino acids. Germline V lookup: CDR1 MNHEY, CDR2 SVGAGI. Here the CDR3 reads CASTAGTDNSPLHF. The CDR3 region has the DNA TGTGCCAGCACCGCCGGGACAGATAATTCACCCCTCCACTTT.